The 27 T cell receptor beta chains presented below share a single source sample, sequenced in a study of identical twins. TCRdb recomputed calls from the 5' RACE reads with MiXCR, one row per CDR3 protein. The sample yields about 890,000 distinct CDR3 sequences, around 12% seen once. These same data were also listed under a study on yellow fever vaccine responses in identical twins.

The specimen was PBMCs. The receptors were sampled from a woman between 18 and 29 years old in good health.

This clonotype was observed a handful of times. The rearrangement uses TRBV19 and TRBJ2-3; D is ambiguous. This CDR3 comprises 13 residues. The germline V gene has CDR1 LNHDA and CDR2 SQIVND (reference sequence). With 9 bases removed from V and 4 bases from J, the gap between germline ends came to 14 bases. CDR3 in DNA: TGTGCCAGCTTAAACCTAGGCGCAGATACGCAGTATTTT. Translation: CASLNLGADTQYF.

This clonotype was seen at least ten times. The chain is built from TRBV20-1 and TRBJ1-1; D call uncertain. In germline, CDR1 is DFQATT, CDR2 SNEGSKA (reference sequence). CDR3 length equals 15 residues. V lost 1 base to trimming and J lost 1 base, with 13 bases between them. In nucleotides, the CDR3 is TGCAGTGCTAGAGGTGGGCGACTGAAGAACACTGAAGCTTTCTTT. Protein: CSARGGRLKNTEAFF.

The V and J genes are TRBV24-1 and TRBJ2-5; the D gene could be TRBD1 or TRBD2 (5 bases each). The V end was cut by 9 bases, the J end by 7 bases, with 11 bases between. The CDR3 contains 11 residues. Germline CDR1 KGHDR, CDR2 SFDVKD. CDR3 sequence: CATGDGRTQYF. The CDR3 DNA follows: TGTGCCACCGGGGACGGAAGGACCCAGTACTTC.

The chain is built from TRBV20-1 and TRBJ1-5; D possibly corresponds to TRBD1 (5 bases). V dropped 6 bases and J dropped 0 bases, with 12 bases sitting between them. The CDR3 covers 14 residues. Germline V lookup: CDR1 DFQATT, CDR2 SNEGSKA (reference sequence). Here the CDR3 DNA reads TGCAGTGCCCAAGACAGCTATAGCAATCAGCCCCAGCATTTT. Residues: CSAQDSYSNQPQHF.

V is TRBV20-1 and J is TRBJ2-5; D is uncertain. Germline values: CDR1 DFQATT, CDR2 SNEGSKA (reference sequence). V was shortened by 8 bases and J by 0 bases, with 4 bases between the two germline ends. The CDR3 runs to 10 residues. Here the CDR3 DNA reads TGCAGTCTAGACCAAGAGACCCAGTACTTC. This gives the protein CSLDQETQYF.

This clonotype came up a few times. The chain combines TRBV24-1 with TRBJ1-2; D ambiguous. The CDR3 spans 16 residues. CDR1 is KGHDR and CDR2 is SFDVKD in the germline V gene. V was cut by 1 base and J by 2 bases, with 13 bases left in between. In DNA form, the CDR3 reads TGTGCCACCAGTGATTTCGGCACACAAATCAACTATGGCTACACCTTC. This sequence encodes CATSDFGTQINYGYTF.

The rearrangement uses TRBV28 and TRBJ2-3, with 10 positions matching TRBD2. CDR3 length: 17 amino acids. Germline V gene sequence: CDR1 MDHEN, CDR2 SYDVKM. The V segment lost 5 bases and the J segment 1 base; nucleotides outside the gene matches: 9. This CDR3 reads CASSLEGLAGGTDTQYF. The CDR3 DNA sequence: TGTGCCAGCAGTCTAGAGGGCCTAGCGGGGGGCACAGATACGCAGTATTTT.

The chain carries TRBV5-1 and TRBJ2-7; 7 bases match TRBD1. The CDR3 consists of 15 residues. V dropped 2 bases and J dropped 2; count of bases not matched to a gene: 7. CDR1 is SGHRS, CDR2 YFSETQ, per germline. The CDR3 region has the DNA TGCGCCAGCAGCTTTGCCCCGGGACAGACCTACGAGCAGTACTTC. Amino acids: CASSFAPGQTYEQYF. Full variable domain (outside the CDR3, taken from reference TRBV5-1 and TRBJ2-7): KAGVTQTPRYLIKTRGQQVTLSCSPISGHRSVSWYQQTPGQGLQFLFEYFSETQRNKGNFPGRFSGRQFSNSRSEMNVSTLELGDSALYLCASSFAPGQTYEQYFGPGTRLTVT.

This clonotype has a handful of counts. The rearrangement joins TRBV9 to TRBJ2-7; 7 bases are shared with TRBD2. J gave up 3 bases and V 0 bases, and 6 bases lay outside the gene matches. This CDR3 comprises 15 residues. The V gene's germline CDR1 is SGDLS and CDR2 YYNGEE. Here the CDR3 DNA reads TGTGCCAGCAGCGTAGGTCCTAGCGGTCTCTACGAGCAGTACTTC. Translating gives CASSVGPSGLYEQYF.

The chain uses TRBV10-3 and TRBJ2-1; 14 bases are shared with TRBD2. The ends lost 2 bases at V and 10 bases at J; junction bases unmatched: 1. CDR1 and CDR2 from the germline V gene are ENHRY and SYGVKD. This CDR3 spans 14 amino acids. DNA for the CDR3: TGTGCCATCAGTGAGGGGACTAGCGGGAGCGAGCAGTTCTTC. It codes for CAISEGTSGSEQFF.

CDR3 sequence (DNA): TGTGCCAGCAGTACTGGGACTAGCTTTGGGCTGAGGGGTAGCTCCAATGAGCAGTTCTTC. It translates to CASSTGTSFGLRGSSNEQFF. This chain uses TRBV2 with TRBJ2-1; 9 positions agree with TRBD2. Looked up from germline, CDR1 is SNHLY and CDR2 is FYNNEI. The CDR3 loop spans 20 amino acids. Trimming removed 5 bases from V and 6 bases from J; junction bases left unmatched: 23. The full variable domain, completed using reference TRBV2 and TRBJ2-1, is EPEVTQTPSHQVTQMGQEVILRCVPISNHLYFYWYRQILGQKVEFLVSFYNNEISEKSEIFDDQFSVERPDGSNFTLKIRSTKLEDSAMYFCASSTGTSFGLRGSSNEQFFGPGTRLTVL.

The chain couples TRBV12-3 or TRBV12-4 to TRBJ2-5; D is possibly TRBD2 (7 bases). This CDR3 has 14 amino acids. The V and J ends lost 8 bases and 0 bases respectively, with 13 bases between them. CDR3 protein: CASLGGAYQETQYF. CDR3 bases: TGTGCCAGCCTGGGGGGGGCGTACCAAGAGACCCAGTACTTC.

This sequence joins TRBV28 and TRBJ2-7; 9 nucleotides align to TRBD2. This CDR3 region has 14 residues. Germline V gives CDR1 MDHEN, CDR2 SYDVKM. With 8 bases clipped from V and 2 bases from J, the junction kept 7 bases outside the gene matches. CDR3 amino acids: CASGRLAGPYEQYF. For the CDR3, the DNA is TGTGCCAGCGGAAGGCTAGCGGGGCCCTACGAGCAGTACTTC.

The V and J genes are TRBV20-1 and TRBJ2-3, with TRBD1 matching over 11 bases. V dropped 6 bases and J dropped 7; count of bases not matched to a gene: 9. The germline CDR1 and CDR2 sequences are DFQATT and SNEGSKA (reference sequence). This CDR3 spans 14 amino acids. CDR3: CSAISGTGGYTQYF. CDR3 DNA: TGCAGTGCGATTTCCGGGACAGGGGGTTATACGCAGTATTTT.

This chain uses TRBV6-2 or TRBV6-3 with TRBJ2-2; 7 nucleotides align to TRBD1. V shed 0 bases, J shed 0 bases, and the junction held 4 bases outside the gene matches. From germline, CDR1 is MNHEY and CDR2 SVGEGT. The CDR3 sequence is 17 residues long. CDR3 nucleotides: TGTGCCAGCAGTTACTCGATGGGACAGCCGAACACCGGGGAGCTGTTTTTT. Its protein product is CASSYSMGQPNTGELFF.

In DNA, the CDR3 is TGTGCCAGCAGTGATGGCCCAGACACCACAGATACGCAGTATTTT. Protein sequence: CASSDGPDTTDTQYF. The V and J genes are TRBV25-1 and TRBJ2-3; no firm D call. This CDR3 region has 15 residues. V lost 3 bases and J 2 bases, leaving 12 bases between the germline ends. Germline V CDR1 and CDR2: MGHDK, SYGVNS. Together with reference TRBV25-1 and TRBJ2-3, the CDR3 gives the full variable domain: EADIYQTPRYLVIGTGKKITLECSQTMGHDKMYWYQQDPGMELHLIHYSYGVNSTEKGDLSSESTVSRIRTEHFPLTLESARPSHTSQYLCASSDGPDTTDTQYFGPGTRLTVL.

The rearrangement uses TRBV7-8 and TRBJ2-1; 10 nucleotides match TRBD2. The CDR3 consists of 18 residues. V gave up 1 base and J gave up 6 bases; unmatched junction bases: 12. The V gene's germline CDR1 is SGHVS and CDR2 FQNEAQ. The CDR3 DNA follows: TGTGCCAGCAGCTTAGGCCCACCGAGCGGGAGGGTGCTCAATGAGCAGTTCTTC. Translation: CASSLGPPSGRVLNEQFF.

This clonotype has more than one count but fewer than ten. The chain recombines TRBV11-2 with TRBJ2-4; D is perhaps TRBD2 (5 bases). The CDR3 covers 16 residues. V lost 1 base and J lost 0, with 10 bases in between. CDR1 and CDR2 from the germline V gene are SGHAT and FQNNGV. DNA for the CDR3: TGTGCCAGCAGCTTAGCTTCCGGGATAGCCAAAAACATTCAGTACTTC. Translating gives CASSLASGIAKNIQYF.

This clonotype has a count of ten or more. V and J are TRBV5-1 and TRBJ2-1; a weak D match, TRBD2 (7 bases). The V end was cut by 2 bases, the J end by 7 bases, with 16 bases between. This CDR3 has 15 amino acids. Germline V gives CDR1 SGHRS, CDR2 YFSETQ. For the CDR3, the DNA is TGCGCCAGCAGCTTTAGGGGGAGGGCCGAGAATGAGCAGTTCTTC. This gives the protein CASSFRGRAENEQFF.

This chain connects TRBV6-4 to TRBJ1-1, with a tentative D call TRBD1 (6 bases). CDR1 is MRHNA, CDR2 SNTAGT, per germline. V was cut by 6 bases and J by 2 bases, with 16 bases left in between. This CDR3 has 15 amino acids. The CDR3 DNA reads TGTGCCAGCAGGAGCGGACAGACCGATAACACTGAAGCTTTCTTT. As protein: CASRSGQTDNTEAFF.

The table lists this clonotype with many counts. The CDR3 DNA reads TGTGCCAGCAGTTTACCCCTAGCGGGAAACACCGGGGAGCTGTTTTTT. This sequence encodes CASSLPLAGNTGELFF. V is TRBV28 and J is TRBJ2-2, with 9 bases lining up with TRBD2. This CDR3 has 16 residues. Losses at the gene ends were 2 bases for V and 2 bases for J; bases not matched to a gene: 3. Per germline, CDR1 MDHEN and CDR2 SYDVKM.

This clonotype came up a few times. The chain is built from TRBV12-3 or TRBV12-4 and TRBJ2-7, with 10 bases that match TRBD1. This CDR3 is 15 amino acids long. The trim removed 3 bases at V and 3 bases at J, leaving 5 bases unmatched. The DNA of the CDR3 is TGTGCCAGCAGTTTCTCGGGACAGGGGAGCTACGAGCAGTACTTC. Its translation is CASSFSGQGSYEQYF.

This clonotype showed up just a few times. CDR3 sequence reads: CASMKGETAGRELFF. In DNA, the CDR3 is TGTGCCAGCATGAAGGGGGAAACAGCCGGACGGGAGCTGTTTTTT. The chain has TRBV6-1 and TRBJ2-2; a weak D match, TRBD1 (6 bases). Trimming removed 7 bases from V and 9 bases from J, with 21 bases in between. The germline V gene has CDR1 MNHNS and CDR2 SASEGT. The length of the CDR3 is 15 residues.

This clonotype was picked up many times. This sequence joins TRBV28 and TRBJ2-1, with TRBD2 as a possible D gene (5 bases). This CDR3 region has 14 residues. Germline V gene data show CDR1 as MDHEN and CDR2 as SYDVKM. The V end lost 3 bases, the J end lost 4 bases, and 10 bases lay between the germline ends. The CDR3 loop is CASSFASLYNEQFF. The CDR3 DNA follows: TGTGCCAGCAGTTTCGCTAGCCTGTACAATGAGCAGTTCTTC.

This clonotype turned up a few times. This chain links TRBV5-1 with TRBJ1-5, with D perhaps matching TRBD1 (5 bases). Germline loops: CDR1 SGHRS, CDR2 YFSETQ. The CDR3 spans 16 residues. The ends were cut back, 9 bases at V and 10 bases at J, with 29 bases in the middle. CDR3 bases: TGCGCCACCCTTGGACGGGGCGCCGGCCCCGATTCACCCCAGCATTTT. This gives the protein CATLGRGAGPDSPQHF.

The chain recombines TRBV28 with TRBJ2-3; the D call may be TRBD1 or TRBD2 (6 bases each). This CDR3 region has 12 residues. The V end lost 8 bases, the J end lost 2 bases, and 8 bases lay between the germline ends. Germline values: CDR1 MDHEN, CDR2 SYDVKM. The CDR3 region is CASGGPTDTQYF. The DNA for the CDR3 is TGTGCCAGCGGGGGGCCCACAGATACGCAGTATTTT.

The sample holds many counts of this clonotype. This CDR3 is CASTQGNYGYTF. The CDR3, as DNA: TGTGCCAGTACCCAAGGGAACTATGGCTACACCTTC. The genes are TRBV6-5 and TRBJ1-2; D gene ambiguous. Germline V lookup: CDR1 MNHEY, CDR2 SVGAGI. Between the trimmed V and J ends, which lost 9 bases and 2 bases, there was a span of 10 bases. This CDR3 has 12 residues.